The subject of this entry is one T cell receptor beta chain. Its antigen is as yet unknown. J gave up 2 bases and V 5 bases, and 11 bases lay outside the gene matches. The length of the CDR3 is 16 residues. Germline CDR1 SGHRS, CDR2 YFSETQ. Here immunoSEQ multiplex PCR was the method, and the copy in TCRdb shows in-frame clones only, minus some. The data show 75,000 to 95,000 clones, with about 87% seen just once and about 4.6% held by the top ten. The sample comes from a study of OX40 agonist ivuxolimab in advanced cancers. Background on the study: Three patients, one with hepatocellular carcinoma and two with cutaneous melanoma, responded partially.

Findings of the study overall: CD8+ T cells were the subset that, on average, had more expanded clones than CD4+.

V is TRBV5-1 and J is TRBJ2-5; 8 nucleotides align to TRBD1. Sample: CD4+ or CD8+ T cells sorted from blood, taken in a trial of the OX40 agonist ivuxolimab. This TCR derives from an adult with an advanced solid tumor such as melanoma, head and neck, liver or kidney cancer. The chain's CDR3 is CASRWDRFGGQETQYF. In DNA, the CDR3 is TGCGCCAGCAGGTGGGACAGGTTTGGGGGGCAAGAGACCCAGTACTTC.